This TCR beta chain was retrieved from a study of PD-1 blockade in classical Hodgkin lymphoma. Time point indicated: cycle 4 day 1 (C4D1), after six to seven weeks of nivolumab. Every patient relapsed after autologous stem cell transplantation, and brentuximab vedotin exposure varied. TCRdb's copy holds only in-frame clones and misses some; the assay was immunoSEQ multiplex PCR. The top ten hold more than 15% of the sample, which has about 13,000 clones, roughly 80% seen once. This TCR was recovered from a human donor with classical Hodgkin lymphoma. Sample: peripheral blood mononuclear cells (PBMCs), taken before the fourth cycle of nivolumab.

In DNA, the CDR3 is TGTGCCAGCAGCTTTACTACCCCTAGCAACACCGGGGAGCTGTTTTTT. It translates to CASSFTTPSNTGELFF. The V gene is TRBV7-3, the J gene TRBJ2-2; a weak D match, TRBD2 (5 bases). Germline V gene data show CDR1 as SGHTA and CDR2 as FQGTGA. V gave up 3 bases and J gave up 2 bases, with 13 bases separating them. The CDR3 runs 16 residues.